This TCR beta chain stems from a study of T cell responses to AZD1222 COVID-19 vaccine. Overall study results and limits: Spike-specific TCR breadth and depth went up after people got two AZD1222 doses. The donor cohort was predominantly white British with a female majority, and clonal diversity may have been underestimated.

For this clone: Its cognate antigen is unknown.

The data were produced by immunoSEQ multiplex PCR, yet TCRdb's version contains in-frame clones alone and is incomplete. The sample has about 46,000 clones; around 90% are singletons. Investigators merged groups given second doses at roughly 4 or roughly 12 weeks. The CDR3 runs 13 residues. With 6 bases removed from V and 3 bases from J, the gap between germline ends came to 12 bases. The V and J genes are TRBV12-3 or TRBV12-4 and TRBJ2-7, with D maybe TRBD1 (6 bases). This material consisted of peripheral blood, taken 28 days after the second AZD1222 dose. This TCR was recovered from an adult who received the AZD1222 COVID-19 vaccine. CDR3 residues: CASRQTGNYEQYF. CDR3 in DNA: TGTGCCAGCAGACAGACAGGTAACTACGAGCAGTACTTC.